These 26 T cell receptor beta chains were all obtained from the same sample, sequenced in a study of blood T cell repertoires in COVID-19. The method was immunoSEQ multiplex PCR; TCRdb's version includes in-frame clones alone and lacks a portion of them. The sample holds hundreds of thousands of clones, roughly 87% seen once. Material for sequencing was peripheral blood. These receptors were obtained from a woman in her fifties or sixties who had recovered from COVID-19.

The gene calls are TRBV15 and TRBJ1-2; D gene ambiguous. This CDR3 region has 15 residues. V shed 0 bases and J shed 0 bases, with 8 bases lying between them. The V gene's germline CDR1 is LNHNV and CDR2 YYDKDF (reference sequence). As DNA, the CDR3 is TGTGCCACCAGCAGAGAATCCGTTACTAACTATGGCTACACCTTC. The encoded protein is CATSRESVTNYGYTF.

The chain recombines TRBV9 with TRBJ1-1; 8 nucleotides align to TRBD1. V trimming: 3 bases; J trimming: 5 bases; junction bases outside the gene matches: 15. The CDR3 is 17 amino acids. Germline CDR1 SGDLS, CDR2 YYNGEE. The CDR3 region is CASSATGGMGQATEAFF. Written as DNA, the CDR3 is TGTGCCAGCAGCGCAACGGGGGGAATGGGACAGGCGACTGAAGCTTTCTTT.

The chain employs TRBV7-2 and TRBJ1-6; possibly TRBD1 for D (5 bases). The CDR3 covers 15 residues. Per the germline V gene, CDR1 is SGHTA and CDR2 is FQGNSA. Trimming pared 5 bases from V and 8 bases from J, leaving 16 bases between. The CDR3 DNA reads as TGTGCCAGCAGCCTTCAGTGGGGGGGGGATTCACCCCTCCACTTT. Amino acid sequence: CASSLQWGGDSPLHF.

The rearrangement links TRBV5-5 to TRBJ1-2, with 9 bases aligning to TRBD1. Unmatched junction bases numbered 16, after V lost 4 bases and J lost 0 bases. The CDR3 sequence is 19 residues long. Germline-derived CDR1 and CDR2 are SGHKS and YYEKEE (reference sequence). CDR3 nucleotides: TGTGCCAGCAGCCGCGTCTACCGGGACAGGGTTTTAACTAACTATGGCTACACCTTC. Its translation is CASSRVYRDRVLTNYGYTF.

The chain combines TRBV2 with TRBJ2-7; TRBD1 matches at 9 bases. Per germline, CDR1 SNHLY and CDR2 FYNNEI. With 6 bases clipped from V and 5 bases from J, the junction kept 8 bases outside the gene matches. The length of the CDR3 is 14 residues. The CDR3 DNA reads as TGTGCCAGCAGCTCTAGGGACAGGGACGACGAGCAGTACTTC. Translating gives CASSSRDRDDEQYF.

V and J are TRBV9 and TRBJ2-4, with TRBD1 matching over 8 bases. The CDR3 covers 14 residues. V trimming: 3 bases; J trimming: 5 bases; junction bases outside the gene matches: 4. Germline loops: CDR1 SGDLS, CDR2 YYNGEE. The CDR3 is CASSGTGFENIQYF. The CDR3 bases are TGTGCCAGCAGCGGGACAGGGTTCGAAAACATTCAGTACTTC.

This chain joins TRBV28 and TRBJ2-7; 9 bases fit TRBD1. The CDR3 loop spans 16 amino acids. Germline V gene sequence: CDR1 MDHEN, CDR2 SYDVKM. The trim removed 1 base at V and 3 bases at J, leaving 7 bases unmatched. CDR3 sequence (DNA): TGTGCCAGCAGTTTATCCGGACAGGGGATGTACTACGAGCAGTACTTC. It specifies CASSLSGQGMYYEQYF. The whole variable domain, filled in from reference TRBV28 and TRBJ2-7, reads DVKVTQSSRYLVKRTGEKVFLECVQDMDHENMFWYRQDPGLGLRLIYFSYDVKMKEKGDIPEGYSVSREKKERFSLILESASTNQTSMYLCASSLSGQGMYYEQYFGPGTRLTVT.

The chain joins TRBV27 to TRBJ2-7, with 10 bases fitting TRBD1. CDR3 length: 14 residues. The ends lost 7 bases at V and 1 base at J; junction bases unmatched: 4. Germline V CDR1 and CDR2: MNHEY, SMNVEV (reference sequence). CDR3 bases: TGTGCCAGCACTAGGGACAGGGGATCCTACGAGCAGTACTTC. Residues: CASTRDRGSYEQYF.

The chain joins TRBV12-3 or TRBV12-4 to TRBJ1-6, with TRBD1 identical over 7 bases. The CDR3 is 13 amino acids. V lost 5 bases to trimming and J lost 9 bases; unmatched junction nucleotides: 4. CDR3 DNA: TGTGCCAGCAGTGGCCAGGGGGGTTCACCCCTCCACTTT. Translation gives CASSGQGGSPLHF.

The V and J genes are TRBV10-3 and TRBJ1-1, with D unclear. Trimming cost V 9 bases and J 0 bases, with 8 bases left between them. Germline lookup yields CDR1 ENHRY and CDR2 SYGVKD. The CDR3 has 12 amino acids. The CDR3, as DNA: TGTGCCATACGGGGTTTGAACACTGAAGCTTTCTTT. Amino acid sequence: CAIRGLNTEAFF.

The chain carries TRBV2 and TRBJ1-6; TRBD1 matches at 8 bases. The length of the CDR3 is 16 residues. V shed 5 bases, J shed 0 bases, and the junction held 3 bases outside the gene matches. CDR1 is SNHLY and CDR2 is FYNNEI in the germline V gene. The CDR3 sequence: CASSPDRGSYNSPLHF. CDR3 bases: TGTGCCAGCAGTCCTGACAGGGGCTCCTATAATTCACCCCTCCACTTT.

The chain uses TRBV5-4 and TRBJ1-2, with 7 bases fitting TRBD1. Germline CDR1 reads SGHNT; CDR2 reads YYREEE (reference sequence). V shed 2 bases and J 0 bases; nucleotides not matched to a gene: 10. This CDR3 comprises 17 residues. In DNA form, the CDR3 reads TGTGCCAGCAGCTTTCAGGGGGGATCTTTAGCTAACTATGGCTACACCTTC. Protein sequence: CASSFQGGSLANYGYTF.

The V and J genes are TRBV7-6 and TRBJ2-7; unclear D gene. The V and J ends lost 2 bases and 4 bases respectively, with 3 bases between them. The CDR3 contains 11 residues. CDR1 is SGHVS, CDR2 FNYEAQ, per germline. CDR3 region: CASSLSYEQYF. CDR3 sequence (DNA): TGTGCCAGCAGCTTATCTTACGAGCAGTACTTC.

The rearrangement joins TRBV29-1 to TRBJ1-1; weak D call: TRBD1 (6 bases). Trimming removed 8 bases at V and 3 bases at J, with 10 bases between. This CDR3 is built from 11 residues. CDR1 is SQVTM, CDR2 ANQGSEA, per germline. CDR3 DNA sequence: TGCAGCACATGGACAGACACTGAAGCTTTCTTT. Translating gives CSTWTDTEAFF.

CDR3 region: CASSPWDFNTEAFF. CDR3 nucleotide sequence: TGTGCCAGCAGTCCTTGGGACTTCAACACTGAAGCTTTCTTT. This chain links TRBV6-5 with TRBJ1-1; possible D gene TRBD1, 5 bases. CDR3 size: 14 residues. From germline, CDR1 is MNHEY and CDR2 SVGAGI. The V and J ends lost 5 bases and 2 bases respectively, with 12 bases between them.

For the CDR3, the DNA is TGTGCCAGCAGCTTAGGGGGCTCCTTGGGGACTTTACAAGAGACCCAGTACTTC. It encodes CASSLGGSLGTLQETQYF. This chain connects TRBV11-2 to TRBJ2-5; D possibly corresponds to TRBD2 (6 bases). Trimming took off 1 base at V and 2 bases at J, with 20 bases between the two ends. There are 18 residues in the CDR3. Germline V gene sequence: CDR1 SGHAT, CDR2 FQNNGV. The full variable domain, with the rest looked up from reference TRBV11-2 and TRBJ2-5, is EAGVAQSPRYKIIEKRQSVAFWCNPISGHATLYWYQQILGQGPKLLIQFQNNGVVDDSQLPKDRFSAERLKGVDSTLKIQPAKLEDSAVYLCASSLGGSLGTLQETQYFGPGTRLLVL.

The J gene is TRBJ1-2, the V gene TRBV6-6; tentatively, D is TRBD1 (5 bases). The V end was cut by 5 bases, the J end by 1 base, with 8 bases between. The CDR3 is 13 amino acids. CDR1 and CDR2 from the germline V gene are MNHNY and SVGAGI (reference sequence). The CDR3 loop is CASSPGVNYGYTF. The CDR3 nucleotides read TGTGCCAGCAGTCCGGGGGTTAACTATGGCTACACCTTC.

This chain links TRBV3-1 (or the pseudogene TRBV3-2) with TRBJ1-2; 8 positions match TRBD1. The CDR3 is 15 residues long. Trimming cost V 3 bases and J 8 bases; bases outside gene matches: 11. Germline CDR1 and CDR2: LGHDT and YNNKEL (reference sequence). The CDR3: CASSHLGDRPSGYTF. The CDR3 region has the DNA TGTGCCAGCAGCCACTTAGGGGACAGGCCCTCGGGCTACACCTTC.

CDR3: CASTTPLGGVDTQYF. Written as DNA, the CDR3 is TGTGCCAGCACTACTCCGCTGGGAGGGGTGGATACGCAGTATTTT. The V and J genes are TRBV28 and TRBJ2-3; 7 positions agree with TRBD2. After removal of 7 bases from V and 6 bases from J, the junction contained 13 bases not matched to a gene. Germline CDR1 and CDR2: MDHEN and SYDVKM. This CDR3 comprises 15 residues.

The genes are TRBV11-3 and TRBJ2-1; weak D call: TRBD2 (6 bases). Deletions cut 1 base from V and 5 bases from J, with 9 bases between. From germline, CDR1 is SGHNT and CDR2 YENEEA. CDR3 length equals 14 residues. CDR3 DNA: TGTGCCAGCAGCTTAGTACCGGGAGACAATGAGCAGTTCTTC. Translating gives CASSLVPGDNEQFF.

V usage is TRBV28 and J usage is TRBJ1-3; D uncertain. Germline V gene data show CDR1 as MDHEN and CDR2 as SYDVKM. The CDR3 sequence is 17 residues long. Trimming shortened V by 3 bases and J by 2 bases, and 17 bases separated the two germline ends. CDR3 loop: CASSFKLGSWAGNTIYF. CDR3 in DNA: TGTGCCAGCAGTTTTAAGCTAGGGAGTTGGGCTGGAAACACCATATATTTT. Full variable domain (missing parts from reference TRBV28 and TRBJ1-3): DVKVTQSSRYLVKRTGEKVFLECVQDMDHENMFWYRQDPGLGLRLIYFSYDVKMKEKGDIPEGYSVSREKKERFSLILESASTNQTSMYLCASSFKLGSWAGNTIYFGEGSWLTVV.

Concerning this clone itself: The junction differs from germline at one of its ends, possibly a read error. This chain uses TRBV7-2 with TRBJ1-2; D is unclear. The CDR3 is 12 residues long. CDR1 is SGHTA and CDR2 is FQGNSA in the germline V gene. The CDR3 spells CASSSPPSGCTF. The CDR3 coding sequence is TGTGCCAGCAGCTCCCCCCCCTCAGGCTGCACCTTC.

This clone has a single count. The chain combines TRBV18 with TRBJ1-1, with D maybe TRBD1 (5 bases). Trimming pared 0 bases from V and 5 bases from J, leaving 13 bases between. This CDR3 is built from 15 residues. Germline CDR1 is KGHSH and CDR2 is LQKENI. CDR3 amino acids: CASSPPGQGGTEAFF. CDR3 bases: TGTGCCAGCTCACCACCCGGGCAGGGTGGAACTGAAGCTTTCTTT.

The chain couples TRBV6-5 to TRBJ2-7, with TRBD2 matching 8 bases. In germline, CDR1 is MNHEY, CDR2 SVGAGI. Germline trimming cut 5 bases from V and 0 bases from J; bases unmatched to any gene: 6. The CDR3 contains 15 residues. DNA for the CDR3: TGTGCCAGCAGTCCAAGGGGACTAGTCTCCTACGAGCAGTACTTC. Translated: CASSPRGLVSYEQYF.

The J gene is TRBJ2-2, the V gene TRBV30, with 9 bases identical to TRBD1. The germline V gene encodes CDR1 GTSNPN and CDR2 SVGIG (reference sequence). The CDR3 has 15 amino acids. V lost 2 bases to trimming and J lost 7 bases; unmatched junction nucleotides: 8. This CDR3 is CAWSPDRGPGGELFF. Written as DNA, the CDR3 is TGTGCCTGGAGTCCGGACAGGGGCCCCGGCGGGGAGCTGTTTTTT.

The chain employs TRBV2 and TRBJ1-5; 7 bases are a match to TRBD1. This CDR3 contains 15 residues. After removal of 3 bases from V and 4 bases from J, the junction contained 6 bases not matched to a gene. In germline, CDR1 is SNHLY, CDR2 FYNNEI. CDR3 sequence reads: CASSDSRGLNQPQHF. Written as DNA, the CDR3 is TGTGCCAGCAGTGACTCGAGGGGGCTAAATCAGCCCCAGCATTTT.